The 4 T cell receptor beta chains below come from one sample, sequenced in a study of CD8 T cells in Susac syndrome. A quantity of about 0.45 to 1 ug RNA underwent reverse transcription using random hexamers. TCRdb used MiXCR to reprocess the immunoSEQ multiplex PCR reads, holding one entry per CDR3 protein. The sample carries around 100,000 distinct CDR3 sequences, 95% recorded once. The sequenced sample consisted of CD8+ T cells from PBMCs. Receptor source: a human donor with Susac syndrome.

This sequence joins TRBV3-1 and TRBJ2-1, with D tentatively TRBD2 (6 bases). The ends were cut back, 1 base at V and 4 bases at J, with 8 bases in the middle. CDR1 LGHDT and CDR2 YNNKEL come from the germline V gene (reference sequence). The CDR3 consists of 14 residues. In nucleotides, the CDR3 is TGTGCCAGCAGCCAAGCGGGAGCATACAATGAGCAGTTCTTC. It encodes CASSQAGAYNEQFF.

This clonotype is labeled as medium-sized (0.01 to 0.1%). This sequence joins TRBV5-6 and TRBJ2-5; 9 bases are shared with TRBD2. The CDR3 is 15 amino acids. The V gene end was trimmed by 0 bases and the J gene end by 2 bases; junction bases not matched to a gene: 2. CDR1 is SGHDT, CDR2 YYEEEE, per germline. The DNA for the CDR3 is TGTGCCAGCAGCTTGGAGGCGGGGGGGCAAGAGACCCAGTACTTC. This translates into CASSLEAGGQETQYF.

The chain recombines TRBV3-1 with TRBJ1-2; D not resolved. The germline CDR1 and CDR2 sequences are LGHDT and YNNKEL (reference sequence). V lost 5 bases and J lost 3, with 13 bases in between. The length of the CDR3 is 14 residues. The CDR3 nucleotides are TGTGCCAGCAGCGGTCAAAGGGAAGACTATGGCTACACCTTC. Protein sequence: CASSGQREDYGYTF.

The chain recombines TRBV15 with TRBJ2-7; a weak D match, TRBD1 (5 bases). CDR1 is LNHNV and CDR2 is YYDKDF in the germline V gene (reference sequence). Trimming shortened V by 3 bases and J by 3 bases, and 18 bases separated the two germline ends. The CDR3 covers 16 residues. The chain's CDR3 is CATSSGDSPTDYEQYF. The CDR3 region has the DNA TGTGCCACCAGCAGCGGAGACAGCCCGACGGACTACGAGCAGTACTTC. The variable domain in full, with the rest retrieved from reference TRBV15 and TRBJ2-7, is DAMVIQNPRYQVTQFGKPVTLSCSQTLNHNVMYWYQQKSSQAPKLLFHYYDKDFNNEADTPDNFQSRRPNTSFCFLDIRSPGLGDTAMYLCATSSGDSPTDYEQYFGPGTRLTVT.